The next 22 T cell receptor beta chains were all read from a single sample in a study of shared clonotypes between healthy human individuals. Repertoires were generated with immunoSEQ multiplex PCR, while TCRdb's copy carries only in-frame clones and drops some. The sample holds 2 million to 2.5 million clones, approximately 94% seen once. The sequencing input was naive CD4+ T cells sorted from blood. Subset of the sample: CD45RA+ positively selected. The receptor source for this set is a man aged 18 to 29 in good health.

About this clone: Other DNA sequences of this sample code for an identical CDR3. This sequence joins TRBV5-6 and TRBJ2-7; TRBD1 matches at 10 bases. Germline CDR1 reads SGHDT; CDR2 reads YYEEEE. This CDR3 has 14 amino acids. Trimming at V came to 7 bases and at J to 2 bases, leaving 6 bases not matched to a gene. This CDR3 reads CASSPGTGAYEQYF. CDR3 in DNA: TGTGCCAGCTCCCCCGGGACAGGGGCCTACGAGCAGTACTTC.

The chain recombines TRBV11-3 with TRBJ2-2; perhaps TRBD2 as D (5 bases). CDR3 length equals 15 residues. Per the germline V gene, CDR1 is SGHNT and CDR2 is YENEEA. Trimming pared 0 bases from V and 6 bases from J, leaving 11 bases between. The CDR3 sequence is CASSLDTGSAGELFF. The CDR3 nucleotides are TGTGCCAGCAGCTTAGATACGGGATCTGCCGGGGAGCTGTTTTTT.

The chain carries TRBV30 and TRBJ2-7; perhaps TRBD1 as D (5 bases). This CDR3 has 11 amino acids. The germline gives CDR1 GTSNPN, CDR2 SVGIG (reference sequence). Trimming removed 6 bases at V and 7 bases at J, with 13 bases between. CDR3 sequence: CACLQAGEQYF. DNA of the CDR3: TGTGCCTGTTTACAGGCTGGGGAGCAGTACTTC. Using reference TRBV30 and TRBJ2-7 for the parts outside the CDR3, the full variable domain is SQTIHQWPATLVQPVGSPLSLECTVEGTSNPNLYWYRQAAGRGLQLLFYSVGIGQISSEVPQNLSASRPQDRQFILSSKKLLLSDSGFYLCACLQAGEQYFGPGTRLTVT.

This clone was observed once. V gene TRBV5-4 combines with J gene TRBJ2-5, with 9 bases aligning to TRBD1. This CDR3 contains 14 residues. V trimming: 4 bases; J trimming: 0 bases; junction bases outside the gene matches: 1. From germline, CDR1 is SGHNT and CDR2 YYREEE (reference sequence). The CDR3 DNA reads TGTGCCAGCAGCCGGACAGGGGACCAAGAGACCCAGTACTTC. Encoded protein: CASSRTGDQETQYF.

A single count supports this clone. This CDR3 reads CASSPANGELFF. The CDR3 DNA follows: TGTGCCAGCTCACCCGCAAACGGGGAGCTGTTTTTT. The rearrangement joins TRBV18 to TRBJ2-2; D remains ambiguous. Trimming stripped 3 bases from V and 7 bases from J, with 6 bases between. Germline lookup yields CDR1 KGHSH and CDR2 LQKENI. The CDR3 loop spans 12 amino acids.

With respect to this clone: Other nucleotide sequences from this sample produce the same CDR3. This rearrangement joins TRBV29-1 to TRBJ1-2, with D hard to call. The CDR3 length is 11 residues. The V and J ends lost 3 bases and 5 bases respectively, with 7 bases between them. Germline CDR1 SQVTM, CDR2 ANQGSEA. The CDR3 DNA reads as TGCAGCGTTGACTCGGGGTATGGCTACACCTTC. This translates into CSVDSGYGYTF.

The table lists this clone with a count of one. The rearrangement links TRBV5-1 to TRBJ1-1, with D unclear. The germline V and J ends were trimmed by 1 base and 0 bases, with 10 bases remaining between them. CDR1 is SGHRS, CDR2 YFSETQ, per germline. The CDR3 totals 15 residues. CDR3 sequence: CASSLTSGVNTEAFF. The CDR3 DNA reads TGCGCCAGCAGCTTGACGTCGGGCGTGAACACTGAAGCTTTCTTT.

The genes are TRBV19 and TRBJ2-5; TRBD1 matches 7 bases. This CDR3 contains 13 residues. V was clipped by 5 bases and J by 5 bases; unmatched bases: 5. Germline V gene sequence: CDR1 LNHDA, CDR2 SQIVND (reference sequence). DNA for the CDR3: TGTGCCAGTAGTGGACAGGAAGGGGAGACCCAGTACTTC. Amino acid sequence: CASSGQEGETQYF.

This rearrangement joins TRBV2 to TRBJ1-5; tentatively, D is TRBD1 (5 bases). V was cut by 6 bases and J by 1 base, with 13 bases left in between. Germline CDR1 and CDR2: SNHLY and FYNNEI. CDR3 length: 15 amino acids. Here the CDR3 DNA reads TGTGCCAGCAGCCGGGACGGAGTAAGCAATCAGCCCCAGCATTTT. The encoded protein is CASSRDGVSNQPQHF.

This sequence joins TRBV28 and TRBJ2-7; D might be TRBD2 (5 bases). V dropped 1 base and J dropped 6 bases, with 16 bases sitting between them. Germline V lookup: CDR1 MDHEN, CDR2 SYDVKM. The CDR3 is made up of 15 amino acids. The CDR3 nucleotides are TGTGCCAGCAGTTTATCCGGGATCCCCCCAGGCGAGCAGTACTTC. Its translation is CASSLSGIPPGEQYF.

The V and J genes are TRBV7-6 and TRBJ2-7, with 9 bases identical to TRBD1. CDR3 length: 14 amino acids. Germline V gene lookup returns CDR1 SGHVS and CDR2 FNYEAQ. Unmatched junction bases numbered 6, after V lost 5 bases and J lost 4 bases. The CDR3 reads CASSPGQGRYEQYF. The CDR3 DNA reads as TGTGCCAGCAGCCCCGGACAGGGGAGGTACGAGCAGTACTTC.

The chain uses TRBV6-1 and TRBJ1-2; D is possibly TRBD1 (6 bases). The germline V gene encodes CDR1 MNHNS and CDR2 SASEGT. The CDR3 has 13 residues. V lost 6 bases and J 6 bases, leaving 14 bases between the germline ends. The CDR3 reads CASRELTGNGYTF. Here the CDR3 DNA reads TGTGCCAGCAGAGAACTAACAGGGAATGGCTACACCTTC.

The genes are TRBV11-2 and TRBJ2-5; TRBD1 matches at 7 bases. Trimming cost V 5 bases and J 3 bases; bases outside gene matches: 9. Germline CDR1 SGHAT, CDR2 FQNNGV. This CDR3 comprises 15 residues. The CDR3 here is CASSISGTDKETQYF. The CDR3 nucleotides read TGTGCCAGCAGCATATCCGGGACAGATAAAGAGACCCAGTACTTC.

This rearrangement joins TRBV9 to TRBJ1-1; maybe TRBD1 (5 bases). CDR1 is SGDLS, CDR2 YYNGEE, per germline. The CDR3 contains 15 residues. V lost 0 bases, J lost 8 bases, and 17 bases lay in between. The CDR3 region is CASSVASVRQQEAFF. The DNA for the CDR3 is TGTGCCAGCAGCGTAGCCTCGGTGAGACAGCAAGAAGCTTTCTTT.

V gene TRBV2 combines with J gene TRBJ1-5, with a tentative D call TRBD1 (5 bases). The V gene lost 2 bases and the J gene lost 7 bases, with 12 bases spanning the gap. CDR3 length: 14 residues. CDR1 is SNHLY, CDR2 FYNNEI, per germline. In DNA, the CDR3 is TGTGCCAGCAGTGAAATGGGGGTAGCCCAGCCCCAGCATTTT. Encoded protein: CASSEMGVAQPQHF.

This chain links TRBV2 with TRBJ2-1; 10 bases line up with TRBD2. V was pared by 8 bases and J by 8 bases, with 9 bases of the junction left unmatched. The length of the CDR3 is 14 residues. Germline V lookup: CDR1 SNHLY, CDR2 FYNNEI. This chain's CDR3 is CASSGLAGVYEQFF. For the CDR3, the DNA is TGTGCCAGCTCCGGGCTAGCGGGAGTCTATGAGCAGTTCTTC.

The chain combines TRBV7-9 with TRBJ2-1; D gene ambiguous. Germline V gene lookup returns CDR1 SEHNR and CDR2 FQNEAQ (reference sequence). CDR3 length: 16 residues. V dropped 11 bases and J dropped 1 base, with 21 bases sitting between them. For the CDR3, the DNA is TGTGCCGGTTCAATGGACGCCCAAGCGTCCTACAATGAGCAGTTCTTC. This sequence encodes CAGSMDAQASYNEQFF.

As for this clone: Relative to the germline gene, one junction end is altered; a read error may explain this. This chain uses TRBV5-3 with TRBJ2-7; D is unresolved. TRBV5-3 is an ORF; its function is uncertain. The CDR3 runs to 11 residues. The CDR3 DNA follows: TGTGCCAGCAGCTTGCAGTACGAGCAGTACTTC. Residues: CASSLQYEQYF.

CDR3 bases: TGCGCCAGCAGCCAGGGGTTCGGGAACACTGAAGCTTTCTTT. Encoded protein: CASSQGFGNTEAFF. The V and J genes are TRBV5-1 and TRBJ1-1; possibly TRBD1 for D (6 bases). This CDR3 is 14 amino acids long. V lost 4 bases, J lost 1 base, and 11 bases lay in between. CDR1 is SGHRS and CDR2 is YFSETQ in the germline V gene.

The chain joins TRBV19 to TRBJ2-5, with D tentatively TRBD1 or TRBD2 (5 bases each). The germline V and J ends were trimmed by 6 bases and 5 bases, with 13 bases remaining between them. CDR3 length equals 13 residues. The germline V gene encodes CDR1 LNHDA and CDR2 SQIVND (reference sequence). The CDR3 reads CASRSRGAETQYF. The CDR3 region has the DNA TGTGCCAGTAGATCGAGGGGCGCTGAGACCCAGTACTTC.

This chain uses TRBV27 with TRBJ1-2; TRBD1 matches 8 bases. V trimming: 8 bases; J trimming: 6 bases; junction bases outside the gene matches: 14. This CDR3 is 15 amino acids long. CDR1 and CDR2 (germline): MNHEY, SMNVEV (reference sequence). CDR3 sequence reads: CASAGLLRGRDGYTF. CDR3 bases: TGTGCCAGCGCCGGTCTCCTCAGGGGGCGCGATGGCTACACCTTC.

This chain uses TRBV5-6 with TRBJ1-5; tentatively, D is TRBD1 (5 bases). Germline V gives CDR1 SGHDT, CDR2 YYEEEE. This CDR3 region has 13 residues. Trimming pared 3 bases from V and 7 bases from J, leaving 11 bases between. CDR3 DNA: TGTGCCAGCAGCTCGGGCAGGGTCCAGCCCCAGCATTTT. Amino acids: CASSSGRVQPQHF.